This passage covers 5 T cell receptor beta chains from one sample sequenced in a study of T cells in Graves' hyperthyroidism and ophthalmopathy. Amplification of TCR beta CDR3 regions used RNA as the template. A first-round RT-PCR of the TCR CDR3 used the HTBI primer set. TCRdb re-called the multiplex PCR reads with MiXCR, one entry per CDR3 protein. The sample yields 190,000 or so distinct CDR3 sequences, roughly 18% seen once. Sequencing used blood. The receptor set was obtained from a man between 40 and 49 years old with Graves' hyperthyroidism.

The chain combines TRBV6-6 with TRBJ2-3, with D hard to call. The germline gives CDR1 MNHNY, CDR2 SVGAGI (reference sequence). The V end lost 0 bases, the J end lost 0 bases, and 4 bases lay between the germline ends. The CDR3 totals 14 residues. For the CDR3, the DNA is TGTGCCAGCAGTTACTCAGATAGCACAGATACGCAGTATTTT. Protein: CASSYSDSTDTQYF.

This chain connects TRBV28 to TRBJ1-6; no clear D gene. Germline V lookup: CDR1 MDHEN, CDR2 SYDVKM. This CDR3 region has 13 residues. Trimming stripped 8 bases from V and 7 bases from J, with 12 bases between. The chain's CDR3 is CASDVFGNSPLHF. In DNA, the CDR3 is TGTGCCAGCGACGTATTCGGGAATTCACCCCTCCACTTT.

This clonotype was recorded only once. This may arise from a read error, as a much more abundant clone is one base away. This CDR3 fails to terminate in the conserved phenylalanine or tryptophan, so it likely reflects a read error. This chain joins TRBV2 and TRBJ1-2, with TRBD1 matching 7 bases. This CDR3 comprises 16 residues. CDR1 is SNHLY, CDR2 FYNNEI, per germline. V shed 3 bases and J 4 bases; nucleotides not matched to a gene: 11. CDR3 loop: CASSDRGTLAFYGYTL. CDR3 DNA sequence: TGTGCCAGCAGTGACAGGGGGACTTTAGCTTTCTATGGCTACACCCTC.

This clonotype was recorded at least ten times. The chain combines TRBV2 with TRBJ2-3; TRBD1 aligns across 10 bases. V gave up 4 bases and J gave up 1 base; unmatched junction bases: 5. The CDR3 loop spans 16 amino acids. The germline V gene encodes CDR1 SNHLY and CDR2 FYNNEI. The DNA for the CDR3 is TGTGCCAGCAGTGCCCGGACAGGGGGTCGCACAGATACGCAGTATTTT. Translation: CASSARTGGRTDTQYF.

The sample holds many counts of this clonotype. The chain couples TRBV7-2 to TRBJ2-1; D is ambiguous. CDR1 and CDR2 from the germline V gene are SGHTA and FQGNSA. The CDR3 has 14 amino acids. The V end was cut by 2 bases, the J end by 1 base, with 6 bases between. In DNA, the CDR3 is TGTGCCAGCAGCTTATTAGCTTCCTACAATGAGCAGTTCTTC. Translating it yields CASSLLASYNEQFF.